A single sample gave rise to the 19 T cell receptor beta chains below, sequenced in a study of cytomegalovirus exposure and HLA in healthy donors. Libraries were prepared by immunoSEQ multiplex PCR; TCRdb keeps only in-frame clonotypes and omits some of them. This table holds 100,000 to 150,000 clones, roughly 82% found once. Sequencing was done on a sample of PBMCs. These receptor sequences come from a man between 18 and 35 years old in good health and CMV-seronegative.

V and J are TRBV9 and TRBJ2-1; 12 nucleotides match TRBD2. Germline V lookup: CDR1 SGDLS, CDR2 YYNGEE. The CDR3 runs 17 residues. J gave up 3 bases and V 0 bases, and 4 bases lay outside the gene matches. This chain's CDR3 is CASSVASGGAIYNEQFF. CDR3 DNA sequence: TGTGCCAGCAGCGTAGCTAGCGGGGGGGCCATCTACAATGAGCAGTTCTTC. The variable domain in full, completed from reference TRBV9 and TRBJ2-1, reads DSGVTQTPKHLITATGQRVTLRCSPRSGDLSVYWYQQSLDQGLQFLIQYYNGEERAKGNILERFSAQQFPDLHSELNLSSLELGDSALYFCASSVASGGAIYNEQFFGPGTRLTVL.

J is TRBJ1-1 and V is TRBV4-1; D gene unclear. Germline V CDR1 and CDR2: MGHRA, YSYEKL. The V end was cut by 4 bases, the J end by 4 bases, with 10 bases between. The CDR3 is 13 residues long. The CDR3 DNA sequence: TGCGCCAGCAGCCGCCTAGGATCCACTGAAGCTTTCTTT. It codes for CASSRLGSTEAFF.

On this clone itself: At one end the junction does not follow the germline gene, possibly because of a read error. The genes are TRBV29-1 and TRBJ2-7; 13 bases are a match to TRBD2. CDR1 and CDR2 (germline): SQVTM, ANQGSEA. The CDR3 runs to 17 residues. CDR3 nucleotides: TGCAGCGCTGAAGTATGGGGACTAGCGGGGCAATCCTACGAGCAGTACTTC. It specifies CSAEVWGLAGQSYEQYF.

About this clone: The junction differs from germline at one of its ends, possibly a read error. The chain links TRBV2 to TRBJ2-7; D possibly corresponds to TRBD2 (7 bases). This CDR3 is 15 amino acids long. Germline V gene lookup returns CDR1 SNHLY and CDR2 FYNNEI. The CDR3 nucleotides read TGTGCAAGCACCACGGGGGGCTACAGGGACGGCGAGCAGTACTTC. Translated: CASTTGGYRDGEQYF.

This chain connects TRBV5-4 to TRBJ2-3; 8 nucleotides agree with TRBD1. In germline, CDR1 is SGHNT, CDR2 YYREEE (reference sequence). There are 15 residues in the CDR3. Trimming at V came to 5 bases and at J to 5 bases, leaving 10 bases not matched to a gene. The CDR3 bases are TGTGCCAGCAGTTTCAGGACAGGGCCAAAAGATACGCAGTATTTT. Amino acids: CASSFRTGPKDTQYF.

V gene TRBV6-1 combines with J gene TRBJ2-4; D is possibly TRBD2 (8 bases). Trimming pared 8 bases from V and 7 bases from J, leaving 18 bases between. CDR1 and CDR2 from the germline V gene are MNHNS and SASEGT. The CDR3 consists of 14 residues. In DNA form, the CDR3 reads TGTGCCAGCCTTGCGACAGGGACTAGGAACATTCAGTACTTC. Its translation: CASLATGTRNIQYF.

The chain uses TRBV6-6 and TRBJ2-1, with 9 bases lining up with TRBD2. Unmatched junction bases numbered 9, after V lost 7 bases and J lost 5 bases. The CDR3 extends over 15 amino acids. The germline gives CDR1 MNHNY, CDR2 SVGAGI (reference sequence). CDR3: CASMRGGGINNEQFF. CDR3 DNA: TGTGCCAGCATGCGGGGGGGCGGGATCAACAATGAGCAGTTCTTC.

The chain carries TRBV2 and TRBJ1-5; D is unclear. The CDR3 contains 14 residues. V lost 3 bases and J 1 base, leaving 7 bases between the germline ends. The germline V gene has CDR1 SNHLY and CDR2 FYNNEI. The CDR3 here is CASSEFRSNQPQHF. The CDR3, as DNA: TGTGCCAGCAGTGAGTTCAGGAGCAATCAGCCCCAGCATTTT. Full variable domain (outside the CDR3, taken from reference TRBV2 and TRBJ1-5): EPEVTQTPSHQVTQMGQEVILRCVPISNHLYFYWYRQILGQKVEFLVSFYNNEISEKSEIFDDQFSVERPDGSNFTLKIRSTKLEDSAMYFCASSEFRSNQPQHFGDGTRLSIL.

The chain is built from TRBV30 and TRBJ1-5; D remains unclear. V was clipped by 2 bases and J by 5 bases, with 7 bases between them. This CDR3 contains 12 residues. Germline CDR1 reads GTSNPN; CDR2 reads SVGIG (reference sequence). The DNA of the CDR3 is TGTGCCTGGAGTAATAGTTATCAGCCCCAGCATTTT. Amino acids: CAWSNSYQPQHF.

The chain links TRBV30 to TRBJ1-2, with 7 bases matching TRBD1. The CDR3 totals 12 residues. Trimming cost V 2 bases and J 9 bases; bases outside gene matches: 6. Germline V gene lookup returns CDR1 GTSNPN and CDR2 SVGIG (reference sequence). The CDR3 DNA is TGTGCCTGGAGTCCCGACAGGGCCCGCTACACCTTC. It is translated as CAWSPDRARYTF.

The chain carries TRBV5-4 and TRBJ2-1; D not resolved. Trimming removed 4 bases from V and 0 bases from J, with 8 bases in between. The germline gives CDR1 SGHNT, CDR2 YYREEE (reference sequence). The CDR3 is 14 residues long. The CDR3 here is CASSDKSSYNEQFF. The CDR3 nucleotides read TGTGCCAGCAGCGATAAGAGCTCCTACAATGAGCAGTTCTTC.

The chain employs TRBV13 and TRBJ2-3; 10 positions agree with TRBD1. CDR1 and CDR2 from the germline V gene are PRHDT and FYEKMQ (reference sequence). The CDR3 consists of 16 residues. J was trimmed by 4 bases and V by 5 bases; bases with no gene match: 9. The DNA of the CDR3 is TGTGCCAGCAGCCCGCCCTGGGACAGGGGTTCAGATACGCAGTATTTT. This translates into CASSPPWDRGSDTQYF.

V gene TRBV28 combines with J gene TRBJ1-6; unclear D gene. Trimming pared 8 bases from V and 4 bases from J, leaving 12 bases between. CDR3 length: 14 amino acids. The germline CDR1 and CDR2 sequences are MDHEN and SYDVKM. CDR3 sequence reads: CASVQTTYNSPLHF. The CDR3 DNA reads as TGTGCCAGCGTTCAGACTACTTATAATTCACCCCTCCACTTT.

CDR3 nucleotides: TGTGCCAGCAGCTTAGGGGGGTCGGGACAAAACGCTGAAGCTTTCTTT. Protein: CASSLGGSGQNAEAFF. The V gene is TRBV7-9, the J gene TRBJ1-1; a possible D gene is TRBD1 (6 bases). V was clipped by 1 base and J by 6 bases, with 18 bases between them. Germline-derived CDR1 and CDR2 are SEHNR and FQNEAQ (reference sequence). This CDR3 is 16 amino acids long.

The V call is TRBV27, the J call TRBJ2-5; 11 bases map to TRBD2. Germline V gene data show CDR1 as MNHEY and CDR2 as SMNVEV (reference sequence). This CDR3 region has 15 residues. The CDR3 nucleotides read TGTGCTAGCTCCGGGACTAGCGGACCGCGGGGGACCCAGTACTTC. Its protein is CASSGTSGPRGTQYF.

The chain is built from TRBV29-1 and TRBJ2-1; TRBD2 might be the D (6 bases). The CDR3 has 14 residues. Trimming stripped 2 bases from V and 4 bases from J, with 12 bases between. In germline, CDR1 is SQVTM, CDR2 ANQGSEA. This chain's CDR3 is CSVERSSAYNEQFF. The CDR3 bases are TGCAGCGTTGAACGGTCTAGCGCATACAATGAGCAGTTCTTC.

In the case of this clone: The sample contains more than one DNA sequence encoding this CDR3. V gene TRBV29-1 combines with J gene TRBJ1-2; tentatively, D is TRBD1 (5 bases). In germline, CDR1 is SQVTM, CDR2 ANQGSEA. This CDR3 has 11 amino acids. V lost 3 bases and J lost 4, with 6 bases in between. Here the CDR3 DNA reads TGCAGCGTTGACACAGGCTATGGCTACACCTTC. This encodes CSVDTGYGYTF.

The chain uses TRBV30 and TRBJ2-7; D might be TRBD2 (6 bases). The germline CDR1 and CDR2 sequences are GTSNPN and SVGIG (reference sequence). The CDR3 extends over 16 amino acids. Trimming cost V 2 bases and J 6 bases, with 23 bases left between them. CDR3 DNA: TGTGCCTGGAGTTCACAATCGGGACTTCTCGGGGGCGAGCAGTACTTC. Amino acid sequence: CAWSSQSGLLGGEQYF. Full variable domain (remainder filled in from reference TRBV30 and TRBJ2-7): SQTIHQWPATLVQPVGSPLSLECTVEGTSNPNLYWYRQAAGRGLQLLFYSVGIGQISSEVPQNLSASRPQDRQFILSSKKLLLSDSGFYLCAWSSQSGLLGGEQYFGPGTRLTVT.

The chain has TRBV15 and TRBJ1-1; TRBD1 is a possible D gene (6 bases). V lost 3 bases, J lost 0 bases, and 14 bases lay in between. Germline V CDR1 and CDR2: LNHNV, YYDKDF (reference sequence). This CDR3 contains 16 residues. CDR3 amino acids: CATSRDSSLMNTEAFF. Written as DNA, the CDR3 is TGTGCCACCAGCAGGGACAGCTCCCTCATGAACACTGAAGCTTTCTTT.